This TCR beta chain was sequenced during a study of T cell repertoires in cytomegalovirus infection. Study-level background: Both a matching HLA type and CMV infection were indicated by public TCR beta signatures.

This clonotype has more than one count but fewer than ten. As yet, its antigen is unknown. Study conclusions and caveats: Summed public TCR beta family frequency identified CMV carriers bearing the relevant HLA. In two of eight donors, the top clonotype was HLA-C-restricted CMV-specific.

One entry per CDR3 protein, called by TCRdb with MiXCR from the reads. The profile shows fewer than 550,000 distinct CDR3 sequences, roughly 29% of them singletons. The CDR3 is 12 residues long. V lost 3 bases and J 0 bases, leaving 5 bases between the germline ends. The germline V gene encodes CDR1 DFQATT and CDR2 SNEGSKA (reference sequence). The source of this sequence is a human donor in good health (CMV status not recorded). Some clones in this sample may be carry-over from other donors' samples. Sequencing input: PBMCs. V and J are TRBV20-1 and TRBJ2-5; D ambiguous. The CDR3 region is CSARGYQETQYF. In nucleotides, the CDR3 is TGCAGTGCTAGGGGGTACCAAGAGACCCAGTACTTC.